This TCR beta chain was sequenced for a study of cytomegalovirus exposure and HLA in healthy donors (dated by TCRdb to about 2017). The study in broad terms: In an earlier analysis of approximately 640 of the donors, 250 to 350 Gb of sequence data and 100 million or so unique TCR beta sequences from roughly 180 million T cells were reported. Approximately 300 gigabases of sequencing data and 80 million or so unique TCR sequences were included in an early release covering 550 to 800 HLA-typed donors. Among some 410 genotyped donors of the cohort, an average of 235,054 unique TCR beta nucleotide sequences were sequenced per donor, around 18% of them non-productive. Typing coverage varied by locus: roughly 629-630 donors for A, B, C, DRB1 and DQB1; approximately 520 for DQA1; approximately 570 for DPA1; 400 to 480 for DPB1. HLA typing included class I and class II loci at four-digit resolution. Besides the first cohort of approximately 670 subjects, a separate validation cohort made up of roughly 120 different subjects was used. High-throughput TCR immunosequencing, statistical association of individual TCRs with disease status, and machine learning were combined to predict cytomegalovirus infection status. All discovery cohort repertoires had been generated on a single sequencing platform. Alongside the repertoire data, information on donor age, sex, ethnicity and CMV serostatus was compiled. The study aimed to test whether cataloging public T cell receptors could reveal signatures of past pathogen exposure. Using immunosequencing, the study profiled T cell repertoires from about 610 subjects and related those repertoires to cytomegalovirus serostatus. The later analysis used no new phenotypic data to find candidate immune exposures, relying instead on TCR beta sequences and their occurrence across donors. An earlier analysis of around 580 of the donors used high-throughput TCR beta sequencing to judge whether each TCR beta V gene segment behaved as functional or pseudogenic. Among the approximately 400 genotyped donors, more than 70% belonged to the genetic ancestry cluster associated with self-reported Caucasian donors. A later analysis re-analyzed previously published TCR beta repertoires from about 600 donors and added high-resolution HLA genotyping to study TCR occurrence patterns. In a later genetic analysis, genome-wide SNP genotypes for about three fifths of the roughly 670 donors were used, and that subset was treated as a discovery cohort. Because of strong linkage in the cohort, five DR-DQ haplotypes were treated as single units for association and clustering. Beyond this particular receptor, the publication reports: A few of the identified cytomegalovirus-associated TCR beta chains were confirmed in vitro to be specific for cytomegalovirus antigens. Compared with equally common non-associated chains, HLA-associated TCR beta chains in a later analysis were more clonally expanded and had lower generation probabilities. Correlated functional status among segregating V segments might be attributable to linkage disequilibrium, but an unknown experimental factor could not be ruled out. Most TCR sequences were seen in very few donors, while some public TCRs were found in many individuals. Cytomegalovirus status was reported to be diagnosed by the classifier with high specificity and sensitivity in both the original and validation cohorts. Because the 87-base-pair reads could not distinguish some IMGT-functional V segments, including TRBV6-2 and TRBV6-3, those segments were excluded. The cohort was sequenced for TCR beta chains only, and without alpha or paired-chain data the features that could be detected were limited. Specific HLA alleles were associated with 15,000 to 20,000 TCR beta sequences at a false discovery rate of 0.05 in a later analysis. The earlier analysis of approximately 590 of the donors excluded fewer than 20 rarely observed V segments, including chromosome 9 orphons, because counts were too low. The authors suggested that the approach could potentially be generalized to other disease states and immunological phenotypes. Because HLA typing was unavailable for some donors at each locus, only the typed subset was used in association tests. A later analysis found that most CMV-associated TCR beta chains appeared HLA-restricted, with HLA associations seemingly driven largely by CMV exposure. A cluster of highly shared sequence variants was judged likely to represent a technical artifact of the sequencing pipeline. According to a later genetic analysis, donors in an Asian-associated ancestry cluster had fewer N-insertions in productive TCRs than the roughly 700-donor mean. CMV serostatus was the only immune exposure information available for the cohort. A further reported finding was that TCR beta sequences accurately predicted the HLA-A and HLA-B alleles for most subjects in the first cohort. An earlier analysis of some 590 of the donors showed that most TCR beta V segments appeared in productive rearrangements either about 87% or about 30% of the time, which broadly matched IMGT annotations. Sequencing depth was assumed to be roughly uniform across donors in the presence/absence analyses, though that assumption may not hold. In a later genetic analysis, a missense DCLRE1C variant was associated with V-gene and J-gene trimming of TCR beta chains, and the association was replicated in an independent cohort. Several of the top co-occurrence clusters appeared to be linked to parvovirus B19, influenza, CMV and Epstein-Barr virus, according to a later analysis. When HLA alleles, especially DR and DQ, strongly co-occurred, TCR associations were difficult to assign to individual alleles. In a later analysis, the rate of TCR association differed among HLA loci, with DRB1 alleles having the most associated TCRs and HLA-C alleles having the fewest. In the study, some 160 TCR beta chains were listed as associated with cytomegalovirus.

Receptor amplification or capture employed the immunoSEQ multiplex PCR assay. For the multiplex PCR, a mixture combining 60 forward primers for TCR Vbeta segments and 13 reverse primers for TCR Jbeta segments was used. The CDR3 region of rearranged TCR beta genes was amplified from genomic DNA with a multiplex PCR assay. On the Illumina HiSeq System, the amplified TCR beta libraries were sequenced as 87-base-pair reads. On the authors' methods: A later analysis tallied 70 million to 100 million unique TCR beta chains across the approximately 670 repertoires, and about 12 million of those chains were shared by two or more donors. To remove PCR and sequencing errors, raw reads were error-corrected and collapsed into unique sequences using a nearest-neighbor algorithm that merged closely related sequences. To assign V, D and J gene segments, CDR3 sequences were aligned to IMGT reference sequences. For a sequence to be retained, a match of at least six nucleotides to both a V gene segment and a J gene segment was required. Rearrangements were called productive when the CDR3 lacked stop codons and stayed in frame with V and J; all others were non-productive. Following IMGT convention, CDR3 was defined as the stretch from the second conserved V-encoded cysteine to the conserved J-encoded phenylalanine. Sequences without an unambiguous match to a single V gene segment were excluded from the earlier analysis of about 600 of the donors. In an earlier analysis of 587 of the donors, V segments were called functional above 56.7% productive rearrangements and were called segregating when the between-donor standard deviation exceeded 5%. A statistical classification framework was developed to diagnose cytomegalovirus status using the catalog of TCR beta chain sequences. In a later analysis, V and J genes were assigned by comparing TCR nucleotide sequences against IMGT/GENE-DB human TR gene sequences. Using the TCRdist pipeline, a later analysis assigned CDR3 sequences along with most-parsimonious VDJ recombination scenarios. In a later analysis, each TCR beta chain was defined by its CDR3 amino acid sequence together with its V-gene family, and reads lacking a unique V-gene family were excluded. A later analysis removed over 500 highly shared, low-generation-probability nucleotide sequences to deal with suspected cross-contamination and a sequencing artifact. For each public chain, a later analysis derived a clonal expansion index from normalized ranks of inferred template counts within each repertoire. Generation probabilities in a later analysis came from a VDJ recombination model fitted to out-of-frame rearrangements, and those results were checked against IGoR. In a later analysis, hypergeometric tests were used to score TCR-TCR, TCR-HLA and TCR-CMV co-occurrence, with a repertoire-size bias correction applied to TCR pairs. In a later analysis, false discovery rates were estimated by permuting HLA or CMV assignments 20 times. In a later analysis, co-occurring TCRs were grouped with DBSCAN, and TCRdist sequence similarity was added when clustering was performed within HLA-allele-positive subsets. For co-occurrence clustering, repertoires with fewer than 30,000 or more than 120,000 public chains were excluded, along with roughly five repertoires with anomalous nucleotide sharing. Held by TCRdb, this immuneACCESS table contains in-frame sequences only and omits some clones. Under half of the omission traces to an unresolved V gene where checked; the cause of the rest is unknown. V and J calls and clone size are given by that table; D and trimming were obtained from the DNA. A total of around 190,000 clones appear in this sample, about 77% of them only once. About 4.8% of the sample goes to the ten largest clones.

As for this clone: Its recognized antigen is unknown. No base-level quality is on record; no much larger clone is a single base apart.

Via the germline V gene (reference sequence), CDR1 is SGHAT and CDR2 FQDESV. Measured from the cysteine to the phenylalanine, the CDR3 is 15 residues long. Here the CDR3 DNA is all that survives: 45 bases in frame from base 1. V loses 5 bases, J loses 6 bases, and the germline ends lie 20 bases apart. The cohort was made up of approximately 700 healthy bone marrow donors. At the time of sampling, every cohort member was nominally healthy, though immune exposures that went unrecorded were likely present. The donor tested CMV seropositive and was one of the 289 seropositive cohort members. A peripheral blood sample was provided by each donor, and peripheral blood mononuclear cells were used for TCR beta sequencing. Genomic DNA extraction from the blood cell samples was performed with the Qiagen DNeasy Blood Extraction Kit.

Source material: PBMCs. The rearranged segments are TRBV11-1 and TRBJ2-7; the D gene is not confidently resolved. The TCR was taken from a man aged 30 to 39 in good health and CMV-seropositive. At the DNA level, the sequence is TGTGCCAGCAGCCCCACCCGACACCGGTTCGCCGAGCAGTACTTC. Its protein is CASSPTRHRFAEQYF.